This T cell receptor beta chain appears in the sequencing data of a study of blood T cells in healthy people across ages. This CDR3 spans 13 amino acids. Germline lookup yields CDR1 SNHLY and CDR2 FYNNEI. V lost 4 bases to trimming and J lost 3 bases, with 10 bases between them. Using a J-beta primer mix together with a sample-barcoded 5' primer, a second PCR was run for roughly 7 to 11 cycles. TCRdb reprocessed the 5' RACE reads with MiXCR, giving one entry per CDR3 protein. In the table there are over a million distinct CDR3 sequences, under 55% of which are singletons. The sequencing sample was made of blood. This TCR derives from a woman younger than 35 in good health. This chain uses TRBV2 with TRBJ2-7, with no clear D. CDR3 sequence: CASSGRVHYEQYF. DNA for the CDR3: TGTGCCAGCAGTGGACGGGTGCACTACGAGCAGTACTTC.